Shown below are 26 T cell receptor beta chains from a single sample sequenced in a study of sequential checkpoint blockade in melanoma. Treatment reported: randomized to nivolumab then ipilimumab (arm A) or the reverse (arm B). The protocol was immunoSEQ multiplex PCR, while the TCRdb copy is restricted to in-frame clones and leaves out a portion. The table shows 34,000 or so clones, with approximately 81% occurring only once. The sample was CD8+ T cells sorted from blood (inferred from file names), taken from a patient given nivolumab and ipilimumab in sequence. Receptors were obtained from a human donor with melanoma.

V and J are TRBV5-8 and TRBJ2-1; TRBD2 matches at 8 bases. The germline V gene encodes CDR1 SGHTS and CDR2 YDEGEE. V lost 5 bases, J lost 4 bases, and 8 bases stayed unmatched. This CDR3 contains 15 residues. The CDR3 DNA follows: TGTGCCAGCAGTCCACTAGCGGAGGGATACAATGAGCAGTTCTTC. Residues: CASSPLAEGYNEQFF.

Here the CDR3 DNA reads TGTGCCAGCAGTTCCTTAGGAGCGGGAGGGCCTGGCGAGCAGTACTTC. Its translation: CASSSLGAGGPGEQYF. This chain uses TRBV27 with TRBJ2-7, with 10 nucleotides matching TRBD2. The germline gives CDR1 MNHEY, CDR2 SMNVEV (reference sequence). This CDR3 spans 16 amino acids. V lost 4 bases and J lost 6; bases outside the gene matches: 12.

The gene calls are TRBV27 and TRBJ2-7; 9 bases are shared with TRBD2. V lost 4 bases to trimming and J lost 4 bases; unmatched junction nucleotides: 5. The germline CDR1 and CDR2 sequences are MNHEY and SMNVEV (reference sequence). The CDR3 is 14 amino acids. CDR3 in amino acids: CASSSSGKRYEQYF. The DNA for the CDR3 is TGTGCCAGCAGTTCTAGCGGGAAACGTTACGAGCAGTACTTC.

V usage is TRBV5-6 and J usage is TRBJ1-5; 10 bases map to TRBD1. The length of the CDR3 is 15 residues. Germline V gives CDR1 SGHDT, CDR2 YYEEEE. The V gene end was trimmed by 3 bases and the J gene end by 2 bases; junction bases not matched to a gene: 2. The CDR3 region is CASSSGTGGNQPQHF. CDR3 in DNA: TGTGCCAGCAGCTCCGGGACAGGGGGCAATCAGCCCCAGCATTTT.

The chain joins TRBV7-8 to TRBJ2-7, with TRBD2 as a possible D gene (5 bases). Trimming took 0 bases from V and 3 from J, leaving 6 bases between them. The CDR3 extends over 13 amino acids. Germline-derived CDR1 and CDR2 are SGHVS and FQNEAQ. The CDR3 region has the DNA TGTGCCAGCAGCTTAGCGGGAGACTACGAGCAGTACTTC. Protein: CASSLAGDYEQYF.

The chain carries TRBV9 and TRBJ2-7, with D perhaps matching TRBD2 (5 bases). Trimming shortened V by 0 bases and J by 1 base, and 11 bases separated the two germline ends. From germline, CDR1 is SGDLS and CDR2 YYNGEE. The CDR3 spans 15 residues. The CDR3 nucleotides are TGTGCCAGCAGCGTAGGGACGGGAAAGTCCTACGAGCAGTACTTC. As protein: CASSVGTGKSYEQYF. The variable domain in full, completed from reference TRBV9 and TRBJ2-7, reads DSGVTQTPKHLITATGQRVTLRCSPRSGDLSVYWYQQSLDQGLQFLIQYYNGEERAKGNILERFSAQQFPDLHSELNLSSLELGDSALYFCASSVGTGKSYEQYFGPGTRLTVT.

The V and J genes are TRBV19 and TRBJ2-3; perhaps TRBD1 as D (6 bases). The CDR3 runs to 16 residues. V was trimmed by 1 base and J by 3 bases, leaving 14 bases between them. CDR1 and CDR2 from the germline V gene are LNHDA and SQIVND (reference sequence). CDR3 nucleotide sequence: TGTGCCAGTAGTATAGTAGGTAGGGGGTCTACAGATACGCAGTATTTT. Amino acid sequence: CASSIVGRGSTDTQYF.

The chain uses TRBV27 and TRBJ1-5; D is unresolved. V lost 5 bases and J lost 7, with 12 bases in between. Germline V gene data show CDR1 as MNHEY and CDR2 as SMNVEV (reference sequence). CDR3 size: 13 residues. For the CDR3, the DNA is TGTGCCAGCAGTATATATCCGGGGCAGCCCCAGCATTTT. Translation: CASSIYPGQPQHF.

The genes are TRBV27 and TRBJ2-3; tentatively, D is TRBD2 (5 bases). This CDR3 has 13 residues. CDR1 and CDR2 from the germline V gene are MNHEY and SMNVEV (reference sequence). The V and J ends lost 8 bases and 5 bases respectively, with 14 bases between them. CDR3 sequence (DNA): TGTGCCAGCGGAAAGTTGAGGGAAGATACGCAGTATTTT. Translating gives CASGKLREDTQYF.

J is TRBJ2-7 and V is TRBV27; TRBD1 might be the D (5 bases). Trimming left V 3 bases short and J 3 bases short, with 21 bases between. The CDR3 is 17 amino acids. Germline V gene sequence: CDR1 MNHEY, CDR2 SMNVEV (reference sequence). The chain's CDR3 is CASSFQGVQGLDYEQYF. As DNA, the CDR3 is TGTGCCAGCAGTTTCCAAGGGGTTCAAGGGTTAGACTACGAGCAGTACTTC.

In its sample, this clone was seen a few times. The V and J genes are TRBV19 and TRBJ1-2, with D tentatively TRBD1 (6 bases). V lost 5 bases and J 3 bases, leaving 16 bases between the germline ends. The CDR3 sequence is 15 residues long. Germline V lookup: CDR1 LNHDA, CDR2 SQIVND (reference sequence). The CDR3 nucleotides are TGTGCCAGTAGTGGGGGCGAAGGGGCGGACTATGGCTACACCTTC. Its translation is CASSGGEGADYGYTF.

This clone was found a few times. The rearrangement joins TRBV9 to TRBJ2-1, with a tentative D call TRBD2 (6 bases). CDR3 length equals 15 residues. Germline CDR1 is SGDLS and CDR2 is YYNGEE. V lost 3 bases, J lost 6 bases, and 16 bases lay in between. The CDR3 region has the DNA TGTGCCAGCAGCGAATACTCTACTAGCATCAATGAGCAGTTCTTC. Translated, it gives CASSEYSTSINEQFF.

The CDR3 sequence is CASSSHNNRGHQPQHF. The CDR3 DNA sequence: TGTGCCAGCAGTTCACATAATAACAGGGGCCATCAGCCCCAGCATTTT. The chain joins TRBV27 to TRBJ1-5; 7 nucleotides agree with TRBD1. With V trimmed by 4 bases and J by 5 bases, 11 bases remained unmatched. CDR1 and CDR2 from the germline V gene are MNHEY and SMNVEV (reference sequence). The CDR3 covers 16 residues.

J is TRBJ1-2 and V is TRBV7-6; D is uncertain. CDR3 length equals 13 residues. Trimming removed 1 base at V and 5 bases at J, with 8 bases between. CDR1 and CDR2 (germline): SGHVS, FNYEAQ. CDR3 sequence (DNA): TGTGCCAGCAGCTTAGGTGGCTTTTATGGCTACACCTTC. Protein sequence: CASSLGGFYGYTF.

This clone was seen once. The V and J genes are TRBV10-2 and TRBJ2-2; 8 bases fit TRBD1. The CDR3 is 15 amino acids. Germline trimming cut 10 bases from V and 2 bases from J; bases unmatched to any gene: 9. The germline V gene encodes CDR1 WSHSY and CDR2 SAAADI. The CDR3 here is CAIETGQGNTGELFF. The CDR3 DNA is TGCGCCATCGAAACCGGACAGGGTAACACCGGGGAGCTGTTTTTT.

The chain joins TRBV27 to TRBJ1-1; 7 nucleotides agree with TRBD1. V lost 7 bases to trimming and J lost 2 bases; unmatched junction nucleotides: 7. Germline V gene sequence: CDR1 MNHEY, CDR2 SMNVEV (reference sequence). CDR3 length equals 14 residues. This CDR3 is CASNPRQGNTEAFF. CDR3 bases: TGTGCCAGCAACCCGCGACAGGGAAACACTGAAGCTTTCTTT.

The chain couples TRBV7-9 to TRBJ2-1, with D possibly being TRBD2 (6 bases). CDR1 is SEHNR, CDR2 FQNEAQ, per germline (reference sequence). The CDR3 contains 15 residues. The V gene lost 1 base and the J gene lost 7 bases, with 14 bases spanning the gap. The CDR3 here is CASSLGGVLGNEQFF. CDR3 in DNA: TGTGCCAGCAGCTTAGGCGGGGTATTAGGGAATGAGCAGTTCTTC.

The rearrangement links TRBV28 to TRBJ1-2, with a weak D call TRBD1 (5 bases). This CDR3 has 15 residues. Germline loops: CDR1 MDHEN, CDR2 SYDVKM. V shed 3 bases and J shed 3 bases, with 14 bases lying between them. The CDR3 DNA sequence: TGTGCCAGCAGTTTTCGGGGGTTGTTCGACTATGGCTACACCTTC. It codes for CASSFRGLFDYGYTF.

V is TRBV5-1 and J is TRBJ2-7; 7 bases match TRBD2. CDR3 size: 16 residues. The trim removed 7 bases at V and 2 bases at J, leaving 15 bases unmatched. Germline CDR1 reads SGHRS; CDR2 reads YFSETQ. This chain's CDR3 is CASYPSTGGLPYEQYF. CDR3 DNA: TGCGCCAGCTACCCCTCTACGGGGGGACTGCCCTACGAGCAGTACTTC.

The CDR3 protein is CASSGGQSYEQYF. The CDR3 bases are TGTGCCAGCAGTGGGGGACAGTCCTACGAGCAGTACTTC. This rearrangement joins TRBV6-5 to TRBJ2-7; the match to TRBD1 covers 7 bases. The length of the CDR3 is 13 residues. V was clipped by 5 bases and J by 1 base; unmatched bases: 2. CDR1 and CDR2 (germline): MNHEY, SVGAGI.

The CDR3 DNA reads TGTGCCAGCAGCTGGACAGGGGTCTTATCACCCCTCCACTTT. This codes for CASSWTGVLSPLHF. This rearrangement joins TRBV7-9 to TRBJ1-6, with 9 bases that match TRBD1. V dropped 4 bases and J dropped 10; count of bases not matched to a gene: 5. The CDR3 is 14 amino acids. Per germline, CDR1 SEHNR and CDR2 FQNEAQ (reference sequence).

This rearrangement joins TRBV7-8 to TRBJ2-7; D might be TRBD2 (5 bases). This CDR3 spans 13 amino acids. V lost 1 base and J 4 bases, leaving 8 bases between the germline ends. Germline V CDR1 and CDR2: SGHVS, FQNEAQ. CDR3 nucleotide sequence: TGTGCCAGCAGCTTAGGTTCGGGGTACGAGCAGTACTTC. Translation gives CASSLGSGYEQYF.

The chain employs TRBV4-1 and TRBJ2-2, with TRBD1 identical over 7 bases. CDR1 MGHRA and CDR2 YSYEKL come from the germline V gene. The junction had 3 bases not matched to a gene; V was cut back by 1 base and J by 4 bases. The CDR3 runs 15 residues. The CDR3 region has the DNA TGCGCCAGCAGCCAAGTACAGGGGTTCACCGGGGAGCTGTTTTTT. It is translated as CASSQVQGFTGELFF.

The J gene is TRBJ2-7, the V gene TRBV6-5; D is perhaps TRBD1 (6 bases). The CDR3 spans 14 residues. Looked up from germline, CDR1 is MNHEY and CDR2 is SVGAGI. V lost 1 base and J lost 5, with 12 bases in between. CDR3 in amino acids: CASSYWGPLHEQYF. In DNA form, the CDR3 reads TGTGCCAGCAGTTACTGGGGGCCCCTCCACGAGCAGTACTTC.

This clone was counted a single time. V is TRBV19 and J is TRBJ1-5, with D uncertain. Germline V gene lookup returns CDR1 LNHDA and CDR2 SQIVND (reference sequence). Trimming removed 3 bases from V and 1 base from J, with 10 bases in between. This CDR3 contains 15 residues. CDR3: CASSIWQASNQPQHF. The CDR3 coding sequence is TGTGCCAGTAGTATCTGGCAGGCCAGCAATCAGCCCCAGCATTTT. The entire variable domain, with the rest obtained from reference TRBV19 and TRBJ1-5, is as follows: DGGITQSPKYLFRKEGQNVTLSCEQNLNHDAMYWYRQDPGQGLRLIYYSQIVNDFQKGDIAEGYSVSREKKESFPLTVTSAQKNPTAFYLCASSIWQASNQPQHFGDGTRLSIL.

The V and J genes are TRBV4-3 and TRBJ2-6; a possible D gene is TRBD1 (5 bases). CDR1 LGHNA and CDR2 YSLEER come from the germline V gene. Trimming removed 3 bases at V and 0 bases at J, with 21 bases between. CDR3 length: 20 residues. In DNA, the CDR3 is TGCGCCAGCAGCCAGGGTGACAGTTCTCGTCCATCCTCTGGGGCCAACGTCCTGACTTTC. It is translated as CASSQGDSSRPSSGANVLTF.